This T cell receptor (beta chain) was profiled in a study of T cells in Graves' hyperthyroidism and ophthalmopathy. V was pared by 6 bases and J by 6 bases, with 10 bases of the junction left unmatched. The CDR3 contains 15 residues. This clonotype has at least ten counts. Amplification targeted TCR beta CDR3 regions from RNA transcripts. HTBI primers were the set used in a first-round RT-PCR of the TCR CDR3. TCRdb used MiXCR to reprocess the multiplex PCR reads, holding one entry per CDR3 protein. The data contain about 380,000 distinct CDR3 sequences, approximately 15% of them singletons. The chain joins TRBV12-3 or TRBV12-4 to TRBJ2-5; TRBD2 matches 10 bases. The sample taken for sequencing was blood. The TCR comes from a woman aged 55-70 years with Graves' hyperthyroidism. In DNA form, the CDR3 reads TGTGCCAGCAGCTCTAACCTAGCGGGGGCTAAGACCCAGTACTTC. Translation: CASSSNLAGAKTQYF.